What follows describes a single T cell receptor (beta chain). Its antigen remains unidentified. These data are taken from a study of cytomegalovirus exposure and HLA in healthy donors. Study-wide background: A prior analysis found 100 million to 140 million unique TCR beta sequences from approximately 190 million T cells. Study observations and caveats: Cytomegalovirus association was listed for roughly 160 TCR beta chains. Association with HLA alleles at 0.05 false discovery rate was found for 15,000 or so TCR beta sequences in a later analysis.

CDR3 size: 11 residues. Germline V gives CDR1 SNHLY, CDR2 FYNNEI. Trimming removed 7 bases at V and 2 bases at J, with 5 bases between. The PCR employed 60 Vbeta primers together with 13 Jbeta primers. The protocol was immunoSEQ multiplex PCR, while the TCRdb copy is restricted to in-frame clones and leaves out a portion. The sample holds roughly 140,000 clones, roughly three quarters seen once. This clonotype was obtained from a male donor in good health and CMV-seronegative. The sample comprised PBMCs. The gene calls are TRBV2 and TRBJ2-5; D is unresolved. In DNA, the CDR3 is TGTGCCAGCATAACTCAAGAGACCCAGTACTTC. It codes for CASITQETQYF.